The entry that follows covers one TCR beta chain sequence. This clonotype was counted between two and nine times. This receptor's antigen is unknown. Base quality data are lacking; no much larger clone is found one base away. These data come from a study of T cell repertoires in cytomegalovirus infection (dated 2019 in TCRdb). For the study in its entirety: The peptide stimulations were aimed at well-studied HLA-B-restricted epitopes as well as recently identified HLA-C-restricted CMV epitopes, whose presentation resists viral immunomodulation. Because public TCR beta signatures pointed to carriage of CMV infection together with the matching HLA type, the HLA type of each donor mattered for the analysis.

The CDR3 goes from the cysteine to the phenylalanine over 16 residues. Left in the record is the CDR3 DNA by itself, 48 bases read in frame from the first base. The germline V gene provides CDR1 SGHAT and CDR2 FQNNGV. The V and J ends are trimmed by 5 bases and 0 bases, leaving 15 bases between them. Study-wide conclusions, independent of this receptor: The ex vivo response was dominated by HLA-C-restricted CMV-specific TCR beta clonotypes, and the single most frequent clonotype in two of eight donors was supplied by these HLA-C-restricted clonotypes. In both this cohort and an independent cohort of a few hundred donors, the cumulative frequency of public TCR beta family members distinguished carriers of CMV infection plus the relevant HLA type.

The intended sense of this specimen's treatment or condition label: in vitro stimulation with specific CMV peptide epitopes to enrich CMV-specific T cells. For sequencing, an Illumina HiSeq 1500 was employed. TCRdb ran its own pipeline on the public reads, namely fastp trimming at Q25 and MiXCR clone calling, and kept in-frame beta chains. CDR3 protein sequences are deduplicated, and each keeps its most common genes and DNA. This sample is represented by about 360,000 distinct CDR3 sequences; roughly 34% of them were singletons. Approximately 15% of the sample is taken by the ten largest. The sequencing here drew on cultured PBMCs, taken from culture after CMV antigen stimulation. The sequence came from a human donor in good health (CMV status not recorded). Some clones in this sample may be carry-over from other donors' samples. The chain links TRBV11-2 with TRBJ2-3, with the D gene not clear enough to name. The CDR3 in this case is CASSPVAAISTDTQYF. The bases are TGTGCCAGCAGCCCCGTGGCAGCGATTAGCACAGATACGCAGTATTTT.